A single sample is the source of the 15 T cell receptor beta chains below, sequenced in a study of Graves' ophthalmopathy and Graves' hyperthyroidism. Using RNA transcripts, the TCR beta CDR3 regions were amplified. RT-PCR in the first round used HTBI primers; a second-round multiplex PCR followed. In TCRdb, the multiplex PCR reads were re-called with MiXCR into one record per CDR3 protein. The sample includes some 360,000 distinct CDR3 sequences, about 18% seen only once; the top ten take approximately 2.4%. What was sequenced was peripheral blood. The receptors were gathered from an adult woman with stable Graves' hyperthyroidism.

The chain links TRBV6-1 to TRBJ2-5; D is unresolved. The V gene lost 7 bases and the J gene lost 5 bases, with 23 bases spanning the gap. The CDR3 is 16 amino acids. Germline V gene data show CDR1 as MNHNS and CDR2 as SASEGT. The CDR3 sequence is CASILNPAPTGETQYF. CDR3 DNA: TGTGCCAGCATCCTGAACCCAGCCCCGACCGGGGAGACCCAGTACTTC.

This clonotype occurred many times. This chain connects TRBV29-1 to TRBJ2-7, with D perhaps TRBD2 (6 bases). CDR3 length: 12 amino acids. V was cut by 3 bases and J by 2 bases, with 8 bases left in between. Germline CDR1 and CDR2: SQVTM and ANQGSEA. The CDR3 coding sequence is TGCAGCGTTGAGTCTAGCGCCTACGAGCAGTACTTC. Its protein is CSVESSAYEQYF.

This clonotype was found a few times. This chain links TRBV4-1 with TRBJ1-1, with 9 bases identical to TRBD1. V lost 2 bases and J lost 6; bases outside the gene matches: 10. CDR3 length: 16 residues. Germline CDR1 reads MGHRA; CDR2 reads YSYEKL. The CDR3 DNA reads as TGCGCCAGCAGCCAACAAACAGGGGGCCCCGGGTCTGAAGCTTTCTTT. It translates to CASSQQTGGPGSEAFF.

The chain carries TRBV19 and TRBJ2-7, with 8 bases matching TRBD2. Trimming removed 10 bases from V and 4 bases from J; junction bases left unmatched: 9. In germline, CDR1 is LNHDA, CDR2 SQIVND (reference sequence). This CDR3 is 13 amino acids long. In DNA form, the CDR3 reads TGTGCCACCAAGGAAGGCGGGAGGTACGAGCAGTACTTC. It yields the protein CATKEGGRYEQYF.

This clonotype was recorded at least ten times. The rearrangement links TRBV7-9 to TRBJ2-5, with D perhaps TRBD2 (5 bases). The germline V and J ends were trimmed by 1 base and 5 bases, with 17 bases remaining between them. The germline gives CDR1 SEHNR, CDR2 FQNEAQ (reference sequence). The CDR3 is 16 amino acids. The CDR3 sequence is CASSLVWEIRVETQYF. CDR3 DNA sequence: TGTGCCAGCAGCTTAGTCTGGGAGATCCGCGTGGAGACCCAGTACTTC.

In this sample, this clonotype turned up many times. The chain has TRBV20-1 and TRBJ1-1; D not certain. The V gene's germline CDR1 is DFQATT and CDR2 SNEGSKA (reference sequence). There are 11 residues in the CDR3. With 6 bases removed from V and 4 bases from J, the gap between germline ends came to 9 bases. In DNA form, the CDR3 reads TGCAGTGCCAACGACGCCACTGAAGCTTTCTTT. Residues: CSANDATEAFF.

This clonotype has a count of ten or more. This rearrangement joins TRBV6-6 to TRBJ1-1, with D maybe TRBD1 (6 bases). Trimming shortened V by 7 bases and J by 6 bases, and 12 bases separated the two germline ends. CDR1 and CDR2 (germline): MNHNY, SVGAGI (reference sequence). The CDR3 is made up of 12 amino acids. This CDR3 reads CASNLGGAEAFF. The CDR3 region has the DNA TGTGCCAGCAATCTAGGGGGGGCTGAAGCTTTCTTT.

J is TRBJ1-1 and V is TRBV4-1; D remains ambiguous. Deletions cut 4 bases from V and 11 bases from J, with 20 bases between. The CDR3 has 14 residues. Germline lookup yields CDR1 MGHRA and CDR2 YSYEKL. CDR3 sequence: CASSPPGRSVWAFF. CDR3 coding DNA: TGCGCCAGCAGCCCCCCCGGGAGGTCGGTTTGGGCTTTCTTT.

This clonotype was seen at least ten times. The V call is TRBV6-1, the J call TRBJ2-5, with TRBD2 identical over 11 bases. Germline V gives CDR1 MNHNS, CDR2 SASEGT. The ends lost 8 bases at V and 5 bases at J; junction bases unmatched: 10. The CDR3 sequence is 15 residues long. DNA of the CDR3: TGTGCCAGCGACCTACTAGCGGGAGTAGGCGAGACCCAGTACTTC. It encodes CASDLLAGVGETQYF.

This clonotype was found many times. The gene calls are TRBV6-5 and TRBJ2-7; D uncertain. CDR1 is MNHEY, CDR2 SVGAGI, per germline. This CDR3 is built from 11 residues. V dropped 7 bases and J dropped 4 bases, with 8 bases sitting between them. CDR3 coding DNA: TGTGCCAGCAAGGGAATGTACGAGCAGTACTTC. Protein: CASKGMYEQYF.

This clonotype was picked up many times. The V gene is TRBV7-2, the J gene TRBJ2-7; 7 bases fit TRBD2. Germline loops: CDR1 SGHTA, CDR2 FQGNSA. This CDR3 region has 18 residues. V trimming: 5 bases; J trimming: 1 base; junction bases outside the gene matches: 17. The CDR3 loop reads CASSPISRTSDSSYEQYF. The CDR3 DNA reads TGTGCCAGCAGCCCAATTTCCCGTACTAGCGATTCGTCCTACGAGCAGTACTTC.

The table lists this clonotype with a count of one. A much larger clone lies one base from this, so it may be a read error. J is TRBJ2-5 and V is TRBV4-1; 11 bases match TRBD2. The CDR3 extends over 14 amino acids. Germline V lookup: CDR1 MGHRA, CDR2 YSYEKL. The CDR3 region is CSSSQAMTSGDQYF. CDR3 sequence (DNA): TGCTCCAGCAGCCAGGCGATGACTAGCGGGGACCAGTACTTC.

This clonotype was seen many times. The chain is built from TRBV28 and TRBJ1-2, with 7 bases identical to TRBD1. The germline V gene has CDR1 MDHEN and CDR2 SYDVKM. Trimming at V came to 5 bases and at J to 3 bases, leaving 6 bases not matched to a gene. CDR3 size: 14 residues. The CDR3 here is CASSRRDSYYGYTF. The CDR3 coding sequence is TGTGCCAGCAGTCGCCGGGACAGTTACTATGGCTACACCTTC.

This clonotype has ten or more counts. The V call is TRBV19, the J call TRBJ1-1; 7 nucleotides agree with TRBD1. Germline trimming cut 6 bases from V and 4 bases from J; bases unmatched to any gene: 5. This CDR3 comprises 13 residues. Per the germline V gene, CDR1 is LNHDA and CDR2 is SQIVND (reference sequence). CDR3 coding DNA: TGTGCCAGTAGCGACAGGGAGACCACTGAAGCTTTCTTT. It codes for CASSDRETTEAFF.

The DNA for the CDR3 is TGTGCCAGCAGTACAACACCGGGACTAGCGGGAGGGGGGTCCTACGAGCAGTACTTC. This translates into CASSTTPGLAGGGSYEQYF. The rearrangement uses TRBV11-1 and TRBJ2-7; 16 bases are shared with TRBD2. The J segment lost 1 base and the V segment lost 6 bases, leaving 12 bases of the junction unmatched. The CDR3 covers 19 residues. The germline V gene encodes CDR1 SGHAT and CDR2 FQDESV (reference sequence).